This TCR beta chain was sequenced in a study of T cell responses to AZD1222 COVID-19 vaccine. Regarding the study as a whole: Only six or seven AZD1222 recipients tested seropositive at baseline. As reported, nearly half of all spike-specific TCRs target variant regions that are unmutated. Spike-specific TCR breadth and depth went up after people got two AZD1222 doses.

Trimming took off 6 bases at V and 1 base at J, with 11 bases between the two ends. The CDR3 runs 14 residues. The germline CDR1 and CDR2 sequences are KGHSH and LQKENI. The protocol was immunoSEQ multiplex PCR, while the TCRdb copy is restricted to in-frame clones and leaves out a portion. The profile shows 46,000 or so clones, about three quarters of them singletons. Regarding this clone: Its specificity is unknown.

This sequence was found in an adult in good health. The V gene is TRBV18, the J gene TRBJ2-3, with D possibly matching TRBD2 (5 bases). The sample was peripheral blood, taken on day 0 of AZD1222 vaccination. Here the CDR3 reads CASSPGERTDTQYF. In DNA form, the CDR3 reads TGTGCCAGCTCTCCCGGGGAGCGCACAGATACGCAGTATTTT.